The 2 T cell receptor beta chains listed next were all sequenced from one sample in a study of blood T cells in healthy people across ages. The second PCR ran roughly 6 to 11 cycles with a sample-barcoded 5' primer and J-beta primers. TCRdb ran MiXCR on the 5' RACE reads and lists one entry per CDR3 protein. This table holds about 930,000 distinct CDR3 sequences, around 29% found once. This sample was shared with a second study, whose subject was T cells of mothers and their children.

Sequencing was done on a sample of blood. These receptors came from a woman between 40 and 50 years old in good health.

This chain uses TRBV20-1 with TRBJ1-2, with D possibly matching TRBD1 (5 bases). Trimming took 0 bases from V and 3 from J, leaving 14 bases between them. Germline CDR1 and CDR2: DFQATT and SNEGSKA (reference sequence). The CDR3 sequence is 15 residues long. In DNA form, the CDR3 reads TGCAGTGCTAGAGATTCCAGGGCAATACACTATGGCTACACCTTC. Protein: CSARDSRAIHYGYTF.

The chain has TRBV12-3 or TRBV12-4 and TRBJ2-7; 9 positions match TRBD1. Germline trimming cut 7 bases from V and 4 bases from J; bases unmatched to any gene: 8. The CDR3 has 14 residues. This chain's CDR3 is CASTAGQGGYEQYF. In nucleotides, the CDR3 is TGTGCCAGCACCGCGGGACAGGGAGGATACGAGCAGTACTTC.